This is a list of T cell receptor beta chains from one sample in a study of shared clonotypes between healthy human individuals. The assay was immunoSEQ multiplex PCR, and TCRdb's table has in-frame clones only and misses some. The sample has roughly 2.1 million clones; 93% are singletons. Sequenced: naive CD8+ T cells from PBMCs. All receptors come from a man between 18 and 29 years old in good health. Some clones in this sample may be carry-over from other donors' samples. Each CDR3 is given with its conserved first and last residue. A D gene is named only where the DNA matches it firmly. A row's size may be missing; if present it is once, few, many or a size class.

D	V	size	J	CDR3	DNA
TRBD1	TRBV28	.	TRBJ2-7	CASSRTGSTYEQYF	TGTGCCAGCAGTCGGACAGGTAGTACCTACGAGCAGTACTTC
.	TRBV5-1	.	TRBJ2-7	CASSFRRGVSYEQYF	TGCGCCAGCAGCTTTCGGAGGGGGGTGTCCTACGAGCAGTACTTC
.	TRBV7-2	once	TRBJ2-3	CASSLLEHPGGDTQYF	TGTGCCAGCAGCTTATTGGAGCACCCCGGAGGGGATACGCAGTATTTT
TRBD2	TRBV10-3	.	TRBJ2-1	CAIRRTSGNNEQFF	TGTGCCATCAGACGGACTAGCGGAAACAATGAGCAGTTCTTC
.	TRBV7-9	.	TRBJ2-7	CASSARRNEQYF	TGTGCCAGCAGCGCCCGACGGAACGAGCAGTACTTC
TRBD1	TRBV29-1	.	TRBJ1-2	CSAAGGASYGYTF	TGCAGCGCGGCAGGGGGGGCGAGCTATGGCTACACCTTC
.	TRBV19	.	TRBJ1-2	CASKSWDGYNYGYTF	TGTGCCAGTAAATCGTGGGACGGCTATAACTATGGCTACACCTTC
TRBD1	TRBV9	.	TRBJ2-2	CASSVGQGAEATGELFF	TGTGCCAGCAGCGTAGGTCAGGGGGCCGAGGCCACCGGGGAGCTGTTTTTT
.	TRBV6-5	.	TRBJ1-1	CASSYGLGTEAFF	TGTGCCAGCAGCTATGGTCTTGGCACTGAAGCTTTCTTT
.	TRBV6-5	.	TRBJ2-3	CASSPLLGDTQYF	TGTGCCAGCAGTCCGCTGCTAGGAGATACGCAGTATTTT
TRBD1	TRBV27	.	TRBJ1-2	CASSLSGTGGARGYTF	TGTGCCAGCAGTTTATCGGGGACAGGGGGCGCGAGAGGCTACACCTTC
.	TRBV9	.	TRBJ2-1	CASSPSGGSYNEQFF	TGTGCCAGCAGCCCCTCTGGCGGCTCCTACAATGAGCAGTTCTTC
TRBD1	TRBV2	.	TRBJ2-3	CASSESWRQGLDTQYF	TGTGCCAGCAGTGAAAGTTGGAGACAGGGTCTGGATACGCAGTATTTT
TRBD1	TRBV10-3	.	TRBJ1-2	CAITGNRGTPYYGYTF	TGTGCCATCACGGGCAACAGGGGGACTCCATACTATGGCTACACCTTC
TRBD1	TRBV29-1	.	TRBJ2-1	CSVPGQNYNEQFF	TGCAGCGTCCCGGGACAGAACTACAATGAGCAGTTCTTC
TRBD1	TRBV27	.	TRBJ1-2	CASKERGPPRTEYGYTF	TGTGCCAGCAAGGAGAGGGGGCCGCCGCGTACGGAGTATGGCTACACCTTC
TRBD2	TRBV6-1	.	TRBJ2-7	CASSDGVAGVIYEQYF	TGTGCCAGCAGTGACGGGGTAGCGGGAGTTATCTACGAGCAGTACTTC
TRBD2	TRBV6-5	.	TRBJ2-5	CASSYSGGQETQYF	TGTGCCAGCAGTTACTCGGGGGGGCAAGAGACCCAGTACTTC
.	TRBV16	.	TRBJ2-5	CASSLNIQETQYF	TGTGCCAGCAGCCTGAACATTCAAGAGACCCAGTACTTC
.	TRBV5-6	.	TRBJ2-1	CASSFGRGEQFF	TGTGCCAGCAGCTTCGGCAGGGGCGAGCAGTTCTTC
.	TRBV6-5	.	TRBJ2-7	CASSYAGQSYEQYF	TGTGCCAGCAGTTACGCCGGACAGTCCTACGAGCAGTACTTC
.	TRBV6-5	.	TRBJ1-5	CASGSPGYSNQPQHF	TGTGCCAGCGGGTCGCCCGGATATAGCAATCAGCCCCAGCATTTT
.	TRBV27	.	TRBJ2-1	CASSFRDSLNEQFF	TGTGCCAGCAGCTTCCGGGACTCCCTCAATGAGCAGTTCTTC
TRBD1	TRBV27	once	TRBJ2-7	CASRAGTGLREQYF	TGTGCCAGCAGGGCAGGGACAGGGCTCCGCGAGCAGTACTTC
.	TRBV9	.	TRBJ2-3	CASSVEGSTDTQYF	TGTGCCAGCAGCGTAGAGGGTAGCACAGATACGCAGTATTTT
.	TRBV11-2	once	TRBJ2-3	CASSLGGRHTDTQYF	TGTGCCAGCAGCTTAGGAGGCAGACACACAGATACGCAGTATTTT
.	TRBV5-4	once	TRBJ1-1	CASRPTGWPEAFF	TGTGCCAGCAGGCCCACAGGGTGGCCTGAAGCTTTCTTT
.	TRBV5-1	.	TRBJ2-3	CASSWDPRGTDTQYF	TGCGCCAGCAGTTGGGACCCCCGGGGCACAGATACGCAGTATTTT
.	TRBV11-2	.	TRBJ2-1	CASSLGSPNEQFF	TGTGCCAGCAGCCTCGGGAGTCCCAATGAGCAGTTCTTC
.	TRBV19	.	TRBJ1-5	CASSMGHHSNQPQHF	TGTGCCAGTAGTATGGGTCACCATAGCAATCAGCCCCAGCATTTT
.	TRBV5-6	.	TRBJ2-1	CASSFKVLLYSINEQFF	TGTGCCAGCAGCTTCAAAGTACTTCTCTATAGTATTAATGAGCAGTTCTTC
TRBD2	TRBV9	.	TRBJ2-1	CASSVAAGGFSNEQFF	TGTGCCAGCAGCGTAGCTGCGGGAGGTTTTTCGAATGAGCAGTTCTTC
.	TRBV18	.	TRBJ2-2	CASSPQAGTTSPGELFF	TGTGCCAGCTCACCCCAGGCCGGAACCACCTCCCCCGGGGAGCTGTTTTTT
.	TRBV7-9	.	TRBJ2-7	CASSSPTYEQYF	TGTGCCAGCAGCTCCCCGACCTACGAGCAGTACTTC
TRBD1	TRBV28	.	TRBJ2-7	CASSLRDSVYEQYF	TGTGCCAGCAGTCTCCGGGACAGTGTCTACGAGCAGTACTTC
.	TRBV9	.	TRBJ2-1	CASSLVGAPSSYNEQFF	TGTGCCAGCAGCCTGGTAGGGGCCCCGAGCTCCTACAATGAGCAGTTCTTC
.	TRBV28	.	TRBJ2-1	CASSEGTNYNEQFF	TGTGCCAGCAGTGAGGGAACCAACTACAATGAGCAGTTCTTC
TRBD1	TRBV19	.	TRBJ1-1	CASSDRDRDTEAFF	TGTGCCAGTAGTGACCGGGACAGGGACACTGAAGCTTTCTTT
.	TRBV30	.	TRBJ1-1	CAWSLTGLNTEAFF	TGTGCCTGGAGTCTGACAGGCCTGAACACTGAAGCTTTCTTT
.	TRBV21-1	.	TRBJ2-7	CASSKGGDRGESNEQYF	TGTGCCAGCAGCAAAGGTGGAGACAGGGGGGAGTCTAACGAGCAGTACTTC
.	TRBV11-2	.	TRBJ1-1	CASSLGQMNTEAFF	TGTGCCAGCAGCTTAGGACAGATGAACACTGAAGCTTTCTTT
TRBD1	TRBV19	.	TRBJ1-5	CASSLRDRGSSRTAQHF	TGTGCCAGTAGTCTCCGGGACAGGGGTTCTTCAAGGACGGCCCAGCATTTT
TRBD2	TRBV2	.	TRBJ2-7	CASSTSGRDPPYEQYF	TGTGCCAGCAGTACTAGCGGGAGGGATCCCCCCTACGAGCAGTACTTC
.	TRBV5-1	.	TRBJ2-1	CASSFSGGQRIYNEQFF	TGCGCCAGCAGCTTTAGCGGAGGACAGAGGATTTACAATGAGCAGTTCTTC
.	TRBV10-3	.	TRBJ2-5	CAISEYAGSQETQYF	TGTGCCATCAGTGAGTATGCAGGATCGCAAGAGACCCAGTACTTC
TRBD2	TRBV11-2	.	TRBJ2-1	CASSLSTSGRANNEQFF	TGTGCCAGCAGCTTGTCGACTAGCGGGAGGGCCAACAATGAGCAGTTCTTC